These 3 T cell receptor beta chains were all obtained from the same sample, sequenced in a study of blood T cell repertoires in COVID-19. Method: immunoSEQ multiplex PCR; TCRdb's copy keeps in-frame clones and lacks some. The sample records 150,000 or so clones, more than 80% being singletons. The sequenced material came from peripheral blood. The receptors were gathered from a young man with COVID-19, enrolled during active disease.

CDR3 residues: CASSGRLAERGSYNEQFF. The CDR3 nucleotides are TGTGCCAGCAGTGGAAGACTAGCGGAAAGGGGTTCCTACAATGAGCAGTTCTTC. The chain employs TRBV6-1 and TRBJ2-1, with 9 bases matching TRBD2. CDR1 is MNHNS, CDR2 SASEGT, per germline. V lost 4 bases and J lost 1; bases outside the gene matches: 11. This CDR3 contains 18 residues.

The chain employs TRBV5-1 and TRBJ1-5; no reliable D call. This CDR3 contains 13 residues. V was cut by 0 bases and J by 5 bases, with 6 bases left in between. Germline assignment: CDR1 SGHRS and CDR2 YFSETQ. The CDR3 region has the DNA TGCGCCAGCAGCTTGGCCGCGGATCAGCCCCAGCATTTT. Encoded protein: CASSLAADQPQHF.

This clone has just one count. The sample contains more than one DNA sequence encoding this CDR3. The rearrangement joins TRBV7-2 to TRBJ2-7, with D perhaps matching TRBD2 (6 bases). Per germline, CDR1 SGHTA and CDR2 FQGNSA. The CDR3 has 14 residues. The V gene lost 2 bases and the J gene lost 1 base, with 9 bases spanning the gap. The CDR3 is CASSLRRGSYEQYF. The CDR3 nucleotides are TGTGCCAGCAGCTTAAGGAGGGGATCCTACGAGCAGTACTTC.